This T cell receptor beta chain stems from a study of blood T cell repertoires in COVID-19. The wider study: COVID-19 samples from acute and convalescent phases originated in the United States, Italy and Spain.

Participants came from fewer than 25 US areas, aged roughly 18 to 89 years. Trimming took off 3 bases at V and 5 bases at J, with 14 bases between the two ends. CDR3 length equals 14 residues. CDR1 and CDR2 from the germline V gene are LGHDT and YNNKEL (reference sequence). In the authors' workflow: Reference gene primer amplification in the assay estimated nucleated cell counts. Profiled with immunoSEQ multiplex PCR; TCRdb holds only in-frame clones, not every one. V and J calls and clone size are given by that table; D and trimming were obtained from the DNA. The table includes a few hundred thousand clones, 90% detected once. This clone was found once.

The source material was PBMCs or T cells enriched from blood (not recorded which). The rearrangement uses TRBV3-1 (or the pseudogene TRBV3-2) and TRBJ2-7, with TRBD1 as a possible D gene (6 bases). The receptor was isolated from a woman between 18 and 30 years old with acute COVID-19. The CDR3 DNA reads as TGTGCCAGCAGCCAGGAACAGGGTTACCACGAGCAGTACTTC. Translating gives CASSQEQGYHEQYF.